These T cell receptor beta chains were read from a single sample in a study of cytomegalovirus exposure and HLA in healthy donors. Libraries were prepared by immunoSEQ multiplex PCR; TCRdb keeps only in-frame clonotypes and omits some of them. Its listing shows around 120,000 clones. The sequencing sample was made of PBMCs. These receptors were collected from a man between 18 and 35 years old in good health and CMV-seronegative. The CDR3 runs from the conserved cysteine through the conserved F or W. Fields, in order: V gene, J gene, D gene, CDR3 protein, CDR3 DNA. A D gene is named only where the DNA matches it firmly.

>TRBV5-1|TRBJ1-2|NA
CASSLGGGSDYGYTF
TGCGCCAGCAGCTTGGGGGGGGGCTCGGACTATGGCTACACCTTC
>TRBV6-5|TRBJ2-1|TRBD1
CASSFTGGSYNEQFF
TGTGCCAGCAGTTTCACAGGGGGCTCCTACAATGAGCAGTTCTTC
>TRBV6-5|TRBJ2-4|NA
CASSYGGIKNIQYF
TGTGCCAGCAGTTATGGGGGGATAAAAAACATTCAGTACTTC
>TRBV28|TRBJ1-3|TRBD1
CAAGTGGNSGNTIYF
TGTGCCGCGGGGACAGGGGGTAACTCTGGAAACACCATATATTTT
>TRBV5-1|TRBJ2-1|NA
CASSLDGSSYNEQFF
TGCGCCAGCAGCTTGGACGGGAGCTCCTACAATGAGCAGTTCTTC
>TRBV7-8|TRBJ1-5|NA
CASTPGAGLNQPQHF
TGTGCCAGCACCCCGGGTGCAGGACTCAATCAGCCCCAGCATTTT
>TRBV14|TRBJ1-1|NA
CASSQDFWDFTEAFF
TGTGCCAGCAGCCAAGATTTTTGGGACTTCACTGAAGCTTTCTTT
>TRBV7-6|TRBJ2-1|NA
CASSLSQGRGNEQFF
TGTGCCAGCAGCTTAAGCCAGGGGAGGGGAAATGAGCAGTTCTTC
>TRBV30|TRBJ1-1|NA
CAWSVQRAGTEAFF
TGTGCCTGGAGTGTACAGAGGGCGGGGACTGAAGCTTTCTTT
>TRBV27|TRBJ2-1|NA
CASSWLASGSEQFF
TGTGCCAGCAGTTGGTTGGCTAGTGGTAGTGAGCAGTTCTTC
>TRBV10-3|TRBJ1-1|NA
CAISESLGGSAEAFF
TGTGCCATCAGTGAGTCTTTGGGAGGGTCGGCTGAAGCTTTCTTT
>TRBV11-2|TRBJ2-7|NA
CASSLGTLTTYEQYF
TGTGCCAGCAGCCTAGGGACACTTACCACCTACGAGCAGTACTTC
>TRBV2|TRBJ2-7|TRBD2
CASRTSSGGAYEQYF
TGTGCCAGCAGAACCTCTAGCGGCGGGGCCTACGAGCAGTACTTC
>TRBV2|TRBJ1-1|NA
CASSQNTEAFF
TGTGCCAGCAGTCAGAACACTGAAGCTTTCTTT
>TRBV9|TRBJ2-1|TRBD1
CASSVDGTAFSEQFF
TGTGCCAGCAGCGTAGATGGGACAGCCTTTAGTGAGCAGTTCTTC
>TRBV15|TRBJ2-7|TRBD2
CATSRDRRAGLAGSWQYF
TGTGCCACCAGCAGAGATCGACGCGCCGGACTAGCGGGATCGTGGCAGTACTTC
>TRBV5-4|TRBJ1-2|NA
CASSGEGGTNYGYTF
TGTGCCAGCAGCGGGGAGGGGGGCACTAACTATGGCTACACCTTC
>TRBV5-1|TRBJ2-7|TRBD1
CASSLLVDRGLDEQYF
TGCGCCAGCAGCTTGCTTGTGGACAGGGGTCTCGACGAGCAGTACTTC
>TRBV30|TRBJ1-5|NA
CAWSGGYAVSNQPQHF
TGTGCCTGGAGTGGTGGTTACGCGGTTAGCAATCAGCCCCAGCATTTT